The 22 T cell receptor beta chains presented below share a single source sample, sequenced in a study of T-cell reconstitution after alpha-beta-depleted transplantation in children (TCRdb year 2016). The protocol used for the library was PCR. The sample was run on an Illumina HiSeq 2500. To normalize quantification of the TCRbeta repertoire, the TCR libraries were built with molecular barcoding that relied on unique molecular identifiers. The raw public data were reprocessed by TCRdb itself: fastp quality trimming at Q25, MiXCR clonotype calling, in-frame beta chains only. Duplicate CDR3 protein sequences are folded into a single record with the most common DNA and genes. Recorded for this sample are a few hundred thousand distinct CDR3 sequences; approximately 20% of them occurred a single time. Clones ranked in the top ten supply 3% to 4% of the sample. Sequenced material: PBMCs from the stem cell graft donor, taken from the stem cell graft. Receptor source: a human donor who donated a stem cell graft to a child with acute lymphoblastic leukemia.

V and J are TRBV29-1 and TRBJ1-1; D is possibly TRBD1 (6 bases). The germline V gene has CDR1 SQVTM and CDR2 ANQGSEA. The CDR3 totals 12 residues. V dropped 7 bases and J dropped 2 bases, with 11 bases sitting between them. CDR3 protein: CSAPGANTEAFF. The CDR3 DNA is TGCAGCGCCCCGGGGGCCAACACTGAAGCTTTCTTT.

The chain has TRBV27 and TRBJ2-1; possibly TRBD2 for D (5 bases). CDR3 length equals 18 residues. The V gene's germline CDR1 is MNHEY and CDR2 SMNVEV (reference sequence). The V and J ends lost 0 bases and 5 bases respectively, with 20 bases between them. In nucleotides, the CDR3 is TGTGCCAGCAGTTTATCTATGCGGACTGGTTATGGGAACAATGAGCAGTTCTTC. Translation: CASSLSMRTGYGNNEQFF.

This chain uses TRBV6-5 with TRBJ2-1; D is perhaps TRBD1 (5 bases). Germline CDR1 is MNHEY and CDR2 is SVGAGI. The CDR3 has 14 residues. Trimming shortened V by 2 bases and J by 5 bases, and 10 bases separated the two germline ends. As DNA, the CDR3 is TGTGCCAGCAGTTACCGCCTAGGGGACAATGAGCAGTTCTTC. Translation gives CASSYRLGDNEQFF.

This clonotype was picked up a small number of times. The CDR3 is CASSHRDSRLGQFF. DNA of the CDR3: TGCGCCAGCAGCCACCGGGACTCCCGTTTAGGGCAGTTCTTC. V usage is TRBV5-1 and J usage is TRBJ2-1; D possibly corresponds to TRBD2 (6 bases). The germline gives CDR1 SGHRS, CDR2 YFSETQ. Trimming removed 4 bases from V and 12 bases from J, with 20 bases in between. The CDR3 covers 14 residues.

The rearrangement uses TRBV5-6 and TRBJ2-1, with D perhaps TRBD2 (6 bases). The CDR3 length is 15 residues. The V gene lost 2 bases and the J gene lost 0 bases, with 9 bases spanning the gap. Germline loops: CDR1 SGHDT, CDR2 YYEEEE. This CDR3 reads CASSFRRGSYNEQFF. In nucleotides, the CDR3 is TGTGCCAGCAGCTTTAGGCGGGGCTCCTACAATGAGCAGTTCTTC.

This chain uses TRBV30 with TRBJ1-1, with a tentative D call TRBD1 (5 bases). Trimming removed 0 bases from V and 6 bases from J, with 14 bases in between. The CDR3 is 14 amino acids. Germline lookup yields CDR1 GTSNPN and CDR2 SVGIG (reference sequence). CDR3 sequence reads: CAWSVGGLWAEAFF. The CDR3, as DNA: TGTGCCTGGAGTGTGGGGGGGTTGTGGGCTGAAGCTTTCTTT.

Note on this clonotype: A junction end diverges from the germline sequence, so it may reflect a read error. The chain couples TRBV5-1 to TRBJ2-7; 11 bases are a match to TRBD2. Germline V gives CDR1 SGHRS, CDR2 YFSETQ. The CDR3 runs to 16 residues. The CDR3 here is CAGSQIPGLADHEQYF. The CDR3 nucleotides are TGCGCCGGCAGCCAGATCCCGGGACTAGCGGACCACGAGCAGTACTTC.

This clonotype appeared a few times. V usage is TRBV20-1 and J usage is TRBJ2-3, with 10 bases identical to TRBD2. V was pared by 5 bases and J by 2 bases, with 7 bases of the junction left unmatched. This CDR3 spans 15 amino acids. Germline V gene lookup returns CDR1 DFQATT and CDR2 SNEGSKA (reference sequence). The CDR3 here is CSAPPSGSPTDTQYF. In nucleotides, the CDR3 is TGCAGTGCTCCTCCTAGCGGGAGTCCCACAGATACGCAGTATTTT.

The rearrangement joins TRBV21-1 to TRBJ2-7; whether TRBD2, the table's D call, matches the DNA was not checked. TRBV21-1 is designated a pseudogene. The CDR3 consists of 15 residues. In DNA, the CDR3 is TGTGCCAGCAGCTTCCGACTAGCGGGAGTATACGAGCAGTACTTC. Protein product: CASSFRLAGVYEQYF.

This chain links TRBV4-1 with TRBJ2-7; 10 positions agree with TRBD1. The CDR3 runs to 16 residues. V shed 3 bases, J shed 5 bases, and the junction held 10 bases outside the gene matches. Per the germline V gene, CDR1 is MGHRA and CDR2 is YSYEKL. The CDR3, as DNA: TGCGCCAGCAGCCAGCTTAAGGGACAGGGGCACCACGAGCAGTACTTC. Translated, it gives CASSQLKGQGHHEQYF.

The chain is built from TRBV27 and TRBJ2-7; the D is unclear. CDR1 MNHEY and CDR2 SMNVEV come from the germline V gene (reference sequence). The CDR3 runs to 14 residues. V was trimmed by 3 bases and J by 0 bases, leaving 9 bases between them. The CDR3 loop is CASSLADHSYEQYF. The CDR3 DNA is TGTGCCAGCAGTTTGGCTGATCACTCCTACGAGCAGTACTTC.

The rearrangement joins TRBV29-1 to TRBJ1-1; a possible D gene is TRBD1 (6 bases). Per the germline V gene, CDR1 is SQVTM and CDR2 is ANQGSEA. CDR3 size: 16 residues. Trimming pared 0 bases from V and 4 bases from J, leaving 18 bases between. The CDR3 reads CSVEDLGGPRGTEAFF. The CDR3 region has the DNA TGCAGCGTTGAAGATCTCGGGGGGCCCAGGGGCACTGAAGCTTTCTTT.

The rearrangement links TRBV6-5 to TRBJ1-2, with D maybe TRBD1 (6 bases). The V gene lost 0 bases and the J gene lost 6 bases, with 8 bases spanning the gap. CDR3 length: 13 residues. Germline V CDR1 and CDR2: MNHEY, SVGAGI. CDR3 in amino acids: CASSYSKGDGYTF. CDR3 DNA: TGTGCCAGCAGTTACTCGAAGGGGGATGGCTACACCTTC.

The V gene is TRBV5-1, the J gene TRBJ2-7, with D perhaps matching TRBD2 (5 bases). Germline lookup yields CDR1 SGHRS and CDR2 YFSETQ. CDR3 length equals 14 residues. With 4 bases removed from V and 0 bases from J, the gap between germline ends came to 11 bases. The DNA for the CDR3 is TGCGCCAGCAGCCCCGAGGGATACTCCTACGAGCAGTACTTC. Translation: CASSPEGYSYEQYF.

The chain recombines TRBV18 with TRBJ2-1; D is perhaps TRBD2 (5 bases). V gave up 3 bases and J gave up 5 bases, with 8 bases separating them. CDR1 is KGHSH and CDR2 is LQKENI in the germline V gene. The CDR3 extends over 13 amino acids. DNA for the CDR3: TGTGCCAGCTCACCTCGAGCGGACAATGAGCAGTTCTTC. Residues: CASSPRADNEQFF. Together with reference TRBV18 and TRBJ2-1, the CDR3 gives the full variable domain: NAGVMQNPRHLVRRRGQEARLRCSPMKGHSHVYWYRQLPEEGLKFMVYLQKENIIDESGMPKERFSAEFPKEGPSILRIQQVVRGDSAAYFCASSPRADNEQFFGPGTRLTVL.

This clonotype has only a few counts. V usage is TRBV24-1 and J usage is TRBJ2-4, with TRBD1 matching 10 bases. Germline CDR1 and CDR2: KGHDR and SFDVKD. CDR3 length: 19 residues. The J segment lost 4 bases and the V segment lost 2 bases, leaving 13 bases of the junction unmatched. Here the CDR3 reads CATSDSGQGQGLGKNIQYF. The CDR3 DNA sequence: TGTGCCACCAGTGATTCCGGCCAGGGACAGGGGCTGGGGAAAAACATTCAGTACTTC.

This clonotype came up a few times. This chain joins TRBV5-1 and TRBJ2-5, with D perhaps matching TRBD1 or TRBD2 (5 bases each). Germline V gives CDR1 SGHRS, CDR2 YFSETQ. This CDR3 is 14 amino acids long. Trimming removed 2 bases at V and 5 bases at J, with 13 bases between. CDR3: CASSFGTRGETQYF. CDR3 sequence (DNA): TGCGCCAGCAGCTTCGGGACCCGTGGGGAGACCCAGTACTTC.

The sample holds a few counts of this clonotype. CDR3: CASSPPKVGANVLTF. The CDR3 DNA is TGTGCCAGCAGCCCGCCTAAGGTTGGGGCCAACGTCCTGACTTTC. The V call is TRBV5-5, the J call TRBJ2-6; D unresolved. This CDR3 spans 15 amino acids. CDR1 is SGHKS, CDR2 YYEKEE, per germline (reference sequence). V lost 4 bases to trimming and J lost 3 bases, with 11 bases between them.

This clonotype turned up a few times. This chain links TRBV5-1 with TRBJ2-5; D gene uncertain. Between the trimmed V and J ends, which lost 0 bases and 1 base, there was a span of 10 bases. This CDR3 has 15 amino acids. The germline V gene has CDR1 SGHRS and CDR2 YFSETQ. The DNA of the CDR3 is TGCGCCAGCAGCTTGGACCCAAGACCCCAAGAGACCCAGTACTTC. This encodes CASSLDPRPQETQYF.

This chain connects TRBV5-1 to TRBJ1-2, with D perhaps matching TRBD1 (5 bases). From germline, CDR1 is SGHRS and CDR2 YFSETQ. Between the trimmed V and J ends, which lost 0 bases and 0 bases, there was a span of 12 bases. The CDR3 has 16 residues. The chain's CDR3 is CASSLVSGSANYGYTF. CDR3 DNA: TGCGCCAGCAGCTTGGTTTCAGGGTCAGCTAACTATGGCTACACCTTC.

In its sample, this clonotype was seen a few times. The chain has TRBV6-1 and TRBJ2-3, with D hard to call. The V gene lost 6 bases and the J gene lost 0 bases, with 10 bases spanning the gap. The CDR3 totals 14 residues. From germline, CDR1 is MNHNS and CDR2 SASEGT. CDR3 sequence: CASRKTPSTDTQYF. The CDR3 bases are TGTGCCAGCAGAAAGACCCCGAGCACAGATACGCAGTATTTT.

The chain uses TRBV5-1 and TRBJ1-4; TRBD1 is a possible D gene (6 bases). CDR1 and CDR2 from the germline V gene are SGHRS and YFSETQ. Trimming took off 0 bases at V and 3 bases at J, with 6 bases between the two ends. The CDR3 sequence is 14 residues long. CDR3 DNA sequence: TGCGCCAGCAGCTTGGACAGGGCTAATGAAAAACTGTTTTTT. Protein: CASSLDRANEKLFF.